A selection of T cell receptor beta chains follows, all from one sample in a study of blood T cell repertoires in COVID-19. TCRdb's copy holds only in-frame clones and misses some; the assay was immunoSEQ multiplex PCR. The sample shows some 99,000 clones, 85% to 90% of them seen only once. Sequencing was carried out using peripheral blood. The receptor set was obtained from a human donor in a cohort sampled during active COVID-19. The CDR3 runs from the conserved cysteine through the conserved F or W. D genes are given only for firm matches. Expanded clones are given a class, and other clones once, few, many or no size at all.

size: once; V: TRBV9; D: -; J: TRBJ1-3; DNA: TGTGCCAGCAGCGTAACCCAGAGCGGACTTTATGGAAACACCATATATTTT; CDR3: CASSVTQSGLYGNTIYF
size: -; V: TRBV5-1; D: TRBD1; J: TRBJ2-7; DNA: TGCGCCAGCAGTCCCGGGACAGACGTCTACGAGCAGTACTTC; CDR3: CASSPGTDVYEQYF
size: -; V: TRBV7-2; D: TRBD2; J: TRBJ2-1; DNA: TGTGCCAGCAGCTTTTGGCTAGCGGGGGGGCGAGGTGAGCAGTTCTTC; CDR3: CASSFWLAGGRGEQFF
size: -; V: TRBV5-1; D: TRBD2; J: TRBJ2-7; DNA: TGCGCCAGCAGTATTAGCGGGAGGGAGCTACTCGAGCAGTACTTC; CDR3: CASSISGRELLEQYF
size: -; V: TRBV2; D: -; J: TRBJ2-7; DNA: TGTGCCAGCAGCGGCAGGGGATCTTCCTACGAGCAGTACTTC; CDR3: CASSGRGSSYEQYF
size: -; V: TRBV19; D: -; J: TRBJ1-5; DNA: TGTGCCAGTAGTATAGGGCGAGGATTTGGCAATCAGCCCCAGCATTTT; CDR3: CASSIGRGFGNQPQHF
size: -; V: TRBV6-6; D: -; J: TRBJ1-1; DNA: TGTGCCACCGGGGATTTGGTCACTGAAGCTTTCTTT; CDR3: CATGDLVTEAFF
size: -; V: TRBV5-4; D: -; J: TRBJ2-7; DNA: TGTGCCAGCGGAGGCAGTATAGGGGGCTCCTACGAGCAGTACTTC; CDR3: CASGGSIGGSYEQYF
size: -; V: TRBV7-8; D: TRBD1; J: TRBJ2-7; DNA: TGTGCCAGCAGCCCGACAGGGGGCAAAACCTACGAGCAGTACTTC; CDR3: CASSPTGGKTYEQYF
size: -; V: TRBV7-2; D: -; J: TRBJ1-2; DNA: TGTGCCAGCAGCTTATTGGGGCAGGGGTTGGTCCATGGCTACACCTTC; CDR3: CASSLLGQGLVHGYTF
size: -; V: TRBV14; D: TRBD2; J: TRBJ2-3; DNA: TGTGCCAGCAGCCACCAGCGGGAGGGAACAGATACGCAGTATTTT; CDR3: CASSHQREGTDTQYF
size: -; V: TRBV24-1; D: TRBD1; J: TRBJ2-1; DNA: TGTGCCACCAGTGATTGGGAGGGACAGGGGGCGACTGAGCAGTTCTTC; CDR3: CATSDWEGQGATEQFF
size: few; V: TRBV6-2/TRBV6-3; D: -; J: TRBJ1-5; DNA: TGTGCCAGCAGTTACTCGAGACAGCCCTATCAGCCCCAGCATTTT; CDR3: CASSYSRQPYQPQHF
size: -; V: TRBV7-2; D: TRBD2; J: TRBJ2-7; DNA: TGTGCCAGCAGCTTAGAGGCGGGGGATGTCTACGAGCAGTACTTC; CDR3: CASSLEAGDVYEQYF
size: -; V: TRBV4-3; D: TRBD1; J: TRBJ2-1; DNA: TGCGCCAGCAGCCAAGGACGGACAGGGGTCAATGAGCAGTTCTTC; CDR3: CASSQGRTGVNEQFF
size: -; V: TRBV5-8; D: -; J: TRBJ1-6; DNA: TGTGCCAGCAGCTTGGCCGAGAGGTCCTATAATTCACCCCTCCACTTT; CDR3: CASSLAERSYNSPLHF
size: -; V: TRBV4-2; D: -; J: TRBJ1-4; DNA: TGTGCCAGCAGCCAAGATGGGGCAGGGGTGACTAATGAAAAACTGTTTTTT; CDR3: CASSQDGAGVTNEKLFF
size: -; V: TRBV2; D: -; J: TRBJ2-6; DNA: TGTGCCAGCAGTGAGCACGAGGGGGCCAACGTCCTGACTTTC; CDR3: CASSEHEGANVLTF